This entry concerns a single TCR beta chain. Read sequence stops 3 residues before the CDR3 end, and the germline J gene provides the missing end. CDR1 SEHNR and CDR2 FQNEAQ come from the germline V gene (reference sequence). This CDR3 region has 14 residues. This specimen comes from a study of T cells in women clearing cervical HPV infection. Study in general: Controls' single incident HPV16 infection cleared within 12 months without precancer. Blood came at first lesion visit for cases, post-clearance for controls.

The assay was immunoSEQ multiplex PCR, and TCRdb's table has in-frame clones only and misses some. This listing includes fewer than 40,000 clones. This chain uses TRBV7-9 with TRBJ1-2, with D possibly being TRBD1 (5 bases). This receptor was obtained from a woman between 18 and 69 years old with a cervical HPV16 infection that either progressed to CIN3+ or cleared (not recorded which). The sequenced sample was blood buffy coat. The CDR3 sequence: CASSLETEIEGYTF. CDR3 bases read: TGTGCCAGCAGCTTAGAGACAGAAATTGAGGGC.